Reported below is one TCR beta chain. No antigen is known for it. Healthy bone marrow donors supplied every sample. Germline-derived CDR1 and CDR2 are MGHRA and YSYEKL. V lost 1 base, J lost 0 bases, and 7 bases lay in between. CDR3 length: 14 residues. These data come from a study of cytomegalovirus exposure and HLA in healthy donors. Findings and caveats of the study: A highly shared variant cluster was judged a likely technical artifact. Most TCR sequences were rare, but some public TCRs occurred in many donors.

PCR involved 60 Vbeta and 13 Jbeta primers. In the original processing: Among the unique TCR beta chains that a later analysis counted, roughly 80 million in all, roughly 11 million were shared. Some clones are missing from TCRdb's copy, which holds only in-frame ones; the method was immunoSEQ multiplex PCR. V and J calls and clone size are as listed in that table; D and trimming were resolved from the DNA. The table lists 150,000 to 200,000 clones, approximately 84% of them singletons, with approximately 7% in the top ten. The chain uses TRBV4-1 and TRBJ2-7, with D unclear. Sequenced sample: PBMCs. The source of this sequence is a woman in her 40s in good health and CMV-seropositive. The CDR3 loop is CASSQGHTSYEQYF. Here the CDR3 DNA reads TGCGCCAGCAGCCAAGGTCACACCTCCTACGAGCAGTACTTC.